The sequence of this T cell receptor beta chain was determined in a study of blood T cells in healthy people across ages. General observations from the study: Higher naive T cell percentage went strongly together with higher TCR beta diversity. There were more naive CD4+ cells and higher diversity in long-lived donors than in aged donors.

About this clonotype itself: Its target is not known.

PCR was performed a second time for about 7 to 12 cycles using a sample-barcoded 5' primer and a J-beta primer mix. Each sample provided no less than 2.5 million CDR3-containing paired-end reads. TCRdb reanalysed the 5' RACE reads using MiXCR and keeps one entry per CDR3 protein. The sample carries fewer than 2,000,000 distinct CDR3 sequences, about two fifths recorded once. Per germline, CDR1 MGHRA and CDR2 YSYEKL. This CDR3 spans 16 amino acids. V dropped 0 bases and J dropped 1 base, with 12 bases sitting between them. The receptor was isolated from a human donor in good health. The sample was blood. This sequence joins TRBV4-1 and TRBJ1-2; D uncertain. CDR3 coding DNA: TGCGCCAGCAGCCAAGATTGGCAAGCCCTTAACTATGGCTACACCTTC. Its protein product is CASSQDWQALNYGYTF.